Sequencing of this TCR beta chain was carried out in a study of PD-L1 blockade in urothelial cancer (dated by TCRdb to 2016 to 2017). The study in broad terms: Therapy was started in 2014 for all patients, and atezolizumab 1,200 mg was administered intravenously every 3 weeks. Durable clinical benefit was achieved by nine patients but not by the remaining 20. Pretreatment tumor samples and matched peripheral blood, collected serially before and after atezolizumab treatment, underwent TCR sequencing. Blood samples yielded a median of around 140,000 T cells and around 83,000 unique TCRs, with median clonality approximately 0.08. In the same patients, pretreatment tumors underwent whole exome sequencing and RNA sequencing in addition to TCR sequencing. Blood samples were analyzed at two time points: 3 weeks after treatment start (second dose) and 6 weeks after treatment start. About 90% of the roughly 29 patients were identified as males with urothelial cancer of bladder origin, and a prior smoking history was reported by 18 of 29 patients. Progression-free survival longer than 6 months counted as durable clinical benefit, and TCR features were additionally tested against both progression-free and overall survival. An ECOG performance status of 0 or 1 was recorded for the patients, and 0 to 3 prior chemotherapy regimens had been received by the patients. The study, an exploratory multi-omic analysis, examined somatic, immune and clinical correlates of response to PD-L1 blockade with atezolizumab in urothelial cancer. Pretreatment blood TCR-seq was available for twenty-nine patients, at least one posttreatment blood collection was obtained for around 25 patients, and tumor TCR-seq was available for around 25 patients.

A word on this clone: What this receptor recognizes is not known. Base qualities are missing; no much larger clone stands one base away.

The investigation overall reported the following: Because the sample size was small (n = 29) and many of the analyses were exploratory, the results are meant to be hypothesis-generating. Among patients with durable benefit, tumor-associated TCR clones showed greater expansion in peripheral blood 3 weeks after treatment started (n of about 20, p = 0.022). A pretreatment peripheral blood TCR clonality below the median was linked to improved progression-free and overall survival.

The CDR3 has 13 amino acids, counting the end cysteine and phenylalanine. Only the CDR3 region is kept as DNA, spanning 39 bases read in frame from base 1. The germline ends are 16 bases apart after V is trimmed by 3 bases and J by 11 bases. Based on the germline V gene, the CDR1 and CDR2 sequences are SNHLY and FYNNEI. The sample's time point label, decoded: pretreatment peripheral blood. The cohort included 25 to 30 patients with locally advanced or metastatic urothelial carcinoma who were treated at Memorial Sloan Kettering on a trial protocol. Peripheral blood mononuclear cells were collected pretreatment and during treatment, with between 1 and 8 total time points per patient. The Qiagen DNeasy Blood extraction kit was used to purify genomic DNA from total PBMCs and tumor samples. PBMCs were collected pretreatment and during treatment, and were isolated and stored as previously described. Synthetic TCR analog templates were spiked into each PCR so that absolute template abundance could be estimated from read counts. The immunoSEQ assay used bias-controlled V and J gene primers to amplify TCRbeta CDR3 regions from genomic DNA. Rearranged TCRbeta segments were sequenced at approximately 20X coverage. In the paper's pipeline: Clustering was used to correct sequencing errors, and CDR3s were annotated against IMGT to assign V, D and J genes. Downstream analyses used only productive TCRbeta rearrangements, leaving out any out-of-frame or stop-codon sequences. Clonality was calculated as one minus the Shannon entropy normalized by the log of the number of unique productive sequences. Clones differing between time points or between blood and tumor were identified using Fisher's exact test with Benjamini-Hochberg correction, with an adjusted p below 0.01 applied as the threshold. TCRdb limited this immuneACCESS table to in-frame rearrangements with V and J called. A share of clones is missing; checked studies link under half to unresolved V genes, and the rest is unexplained. The D gene and trimming were derived from the DNA, and the V and J assignments and clone size from that table. The sample profile shows about 38,000 clones; around 85% of them were found once. Roughly 15% of the sample belongs to the ten largest clones.

This TCR came from a man at least 80 years old with urothelial cancer. The chain is assembled from TRBV2 and TRBJ1-1; 6 matching bases give a weak D call of TRBD1. The sample in question was PBMCs, obtained around atezolizumab (anti-PD-L1) treatment. In nucleotide form, the sequence is TGTGCCAGCAGTGACCGGGGGGCCGAGGTGGCTTTCTTT. Translated, this is CASSDRGAEVAFF.